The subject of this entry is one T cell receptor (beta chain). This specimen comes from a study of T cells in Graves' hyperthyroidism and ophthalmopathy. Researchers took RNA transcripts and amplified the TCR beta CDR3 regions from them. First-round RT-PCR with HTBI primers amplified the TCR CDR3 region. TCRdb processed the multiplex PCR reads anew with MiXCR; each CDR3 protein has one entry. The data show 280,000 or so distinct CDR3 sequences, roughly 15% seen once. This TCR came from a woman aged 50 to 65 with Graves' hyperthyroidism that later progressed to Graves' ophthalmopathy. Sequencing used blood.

The CDR3 DNA reads as TGTGCCAGCAGCCAACGAGCCTCCTACGAGCAGTACTTC. Translated, it gives CASSQRASYEQYF. The chain employs TRBV3-1 and TRBJ2-7; no reliable D call. There are 13 residues in the CDR3. Germline values: CDR1 LGHDT, CDR2 YNNKEL (reference sequence). The V gene lost 2 bases and the J gene lost 0 bases, with 5 bases spanning the gap.